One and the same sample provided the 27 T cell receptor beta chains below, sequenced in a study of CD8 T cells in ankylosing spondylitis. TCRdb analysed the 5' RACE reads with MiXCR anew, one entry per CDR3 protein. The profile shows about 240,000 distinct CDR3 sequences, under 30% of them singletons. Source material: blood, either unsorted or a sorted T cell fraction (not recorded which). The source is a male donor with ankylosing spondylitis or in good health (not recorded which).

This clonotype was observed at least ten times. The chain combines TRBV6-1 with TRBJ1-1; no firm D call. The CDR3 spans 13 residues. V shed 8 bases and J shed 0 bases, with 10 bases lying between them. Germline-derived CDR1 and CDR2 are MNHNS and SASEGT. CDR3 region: CASRPELNTEAFF. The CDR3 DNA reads TGTGCCAGCCGCCCAGAGCTGAACACTGAAGCTTTCTTT.

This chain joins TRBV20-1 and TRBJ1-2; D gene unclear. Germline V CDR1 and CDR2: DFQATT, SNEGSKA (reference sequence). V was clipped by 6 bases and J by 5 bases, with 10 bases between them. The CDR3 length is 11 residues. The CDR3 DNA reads TGCAGTGCAACCCCCGGGTATGGCTACACCTTC. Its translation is CSATPGYGYTF.

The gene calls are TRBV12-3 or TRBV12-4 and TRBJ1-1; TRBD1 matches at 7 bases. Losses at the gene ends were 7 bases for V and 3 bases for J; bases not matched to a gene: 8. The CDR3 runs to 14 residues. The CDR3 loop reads CASTEQGRYTEAFF. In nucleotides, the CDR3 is TGTGCCAGCACCGAACAGGGGCGTTACACTGAAGCTTTCTTT.

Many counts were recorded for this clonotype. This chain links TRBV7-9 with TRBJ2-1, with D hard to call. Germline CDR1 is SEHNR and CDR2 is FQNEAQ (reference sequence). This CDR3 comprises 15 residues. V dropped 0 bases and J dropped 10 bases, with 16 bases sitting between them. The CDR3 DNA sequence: TGTGCCAGCAGCTTAGCGCCGAAAAAAGGTCGCGAGCAGTTCTTC. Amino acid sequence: CASSLAPKKGREQFF.

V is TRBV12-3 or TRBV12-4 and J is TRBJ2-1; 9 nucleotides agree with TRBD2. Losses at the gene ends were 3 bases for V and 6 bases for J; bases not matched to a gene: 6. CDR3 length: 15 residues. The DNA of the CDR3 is TGTGCCAGCAGTTTTCATGCGGGGGGGCTCAATGAGCAGTTCTTC. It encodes CASSFHAGGLNEQFF.

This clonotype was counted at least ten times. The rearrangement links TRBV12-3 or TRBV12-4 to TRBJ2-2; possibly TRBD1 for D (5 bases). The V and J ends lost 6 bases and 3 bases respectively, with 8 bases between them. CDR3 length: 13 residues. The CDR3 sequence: CASSDSYTGELFF. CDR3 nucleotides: TGTGCCAGCAGCGACAGCTACACCGGGGAGCTGTTTTTT.

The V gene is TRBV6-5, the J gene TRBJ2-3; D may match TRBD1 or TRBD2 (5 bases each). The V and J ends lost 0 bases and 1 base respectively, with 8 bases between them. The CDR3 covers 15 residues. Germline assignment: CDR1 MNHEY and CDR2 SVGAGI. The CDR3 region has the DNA TGTGCCAGCAGTTACTCCGTGGGGGGCACAGATACGCAGTATTTT. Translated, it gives CASSYSVGGTDTQYF.

The CDR3 spells CASSLAEAPGETQYF. CDR3 DNA: TGTGCCAGCAGCTTGGCCGAAGCCCCTGGGGAGACCCAGTACTTC. This chain uses TRBV5-5 with TRBJ2-5, with unresolved D. The V gene lost 0 bases and the J gene lost 5 bases, with 14 bases spanning the gap. The CDR3 is 15 residues long. In germline, CDR1 is SGHKS, CDR2 YYEKEE (reference sequence).

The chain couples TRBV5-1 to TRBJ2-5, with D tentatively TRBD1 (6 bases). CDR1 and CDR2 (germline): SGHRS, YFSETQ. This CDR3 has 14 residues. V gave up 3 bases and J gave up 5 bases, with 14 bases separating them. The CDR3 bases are TGCGCCAGCAGCTGGGGGCAAGCGGCGGAGACCCAGTACTTC. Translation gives CASSWGQAAETQYF.

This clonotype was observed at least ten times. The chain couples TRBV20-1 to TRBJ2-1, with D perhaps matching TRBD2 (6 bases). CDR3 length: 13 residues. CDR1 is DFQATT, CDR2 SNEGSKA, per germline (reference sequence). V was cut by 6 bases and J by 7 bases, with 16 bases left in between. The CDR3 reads CSASTGLRNEQFF. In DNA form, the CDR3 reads TGCAGTGCCTCAACGGGACTCCGAAATGAGCAGTTCTTC.

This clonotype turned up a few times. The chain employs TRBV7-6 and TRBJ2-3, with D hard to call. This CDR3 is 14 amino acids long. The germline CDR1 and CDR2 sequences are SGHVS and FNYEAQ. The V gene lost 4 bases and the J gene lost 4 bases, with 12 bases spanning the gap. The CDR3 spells CASSSRTGPDTQYF. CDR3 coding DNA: TGTGCCAGCAGCTCCAGGACCGGCCCAGATACGCAGTATTTT.

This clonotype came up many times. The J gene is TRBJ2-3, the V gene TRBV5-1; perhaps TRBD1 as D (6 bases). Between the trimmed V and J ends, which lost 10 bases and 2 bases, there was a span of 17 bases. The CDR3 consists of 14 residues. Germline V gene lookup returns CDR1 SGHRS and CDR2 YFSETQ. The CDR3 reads CAPRGQADTDTQYF. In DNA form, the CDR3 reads TGCGCCCCCAGGGGTCAAGCCGACACAGATACGCAGTATTTT.

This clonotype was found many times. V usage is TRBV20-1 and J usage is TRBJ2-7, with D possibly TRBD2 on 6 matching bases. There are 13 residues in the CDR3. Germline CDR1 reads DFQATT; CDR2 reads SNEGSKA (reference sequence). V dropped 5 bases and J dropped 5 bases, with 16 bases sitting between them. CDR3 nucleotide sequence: TGCAGTGCTCCTACCATGGGGGGAAACGAGCAGTACTTC. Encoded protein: CSAPTMGGNEQYF.

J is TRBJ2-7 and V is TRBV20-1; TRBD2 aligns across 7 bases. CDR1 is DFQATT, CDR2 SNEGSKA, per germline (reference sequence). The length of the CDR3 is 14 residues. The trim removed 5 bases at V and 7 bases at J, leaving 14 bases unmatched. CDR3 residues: CSAGRDYPVLEQYF. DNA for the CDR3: TGCAGTGCTGGCCGGGACTACCCAGTCTTGGAGCAGTACTTC.

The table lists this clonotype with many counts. The CDR3 coding sequence is TGCAGTGCTAGACCGGGACAGGGGAGTGACAATGAGCAGTTCTTC. Protein product: CSARPGQGSDNEQFF. The genes are TRBV20-1 and TRBJ2-1; the match to TRBD1 covers 10 bases. CDR3 length: 15 residues. With 2 bases clipped from V and 5 bases from J, the junction kept 6 bases outside the gene matches. Per the germline V gene, CDR1 is DFQATT and CDR2 is SNEGSKA (reference sequence).

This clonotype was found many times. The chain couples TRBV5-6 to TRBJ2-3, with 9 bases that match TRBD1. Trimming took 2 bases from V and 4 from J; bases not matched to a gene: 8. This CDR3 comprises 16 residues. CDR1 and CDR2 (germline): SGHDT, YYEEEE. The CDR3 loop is CASSFRTGVRADTQYF. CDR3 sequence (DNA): TGTGCCAGCAGCTTCCGGACAGGGGTTAGGGCAGATACGCAGTATTTT. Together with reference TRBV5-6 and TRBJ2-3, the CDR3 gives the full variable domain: DAGVTQSPTHLIKTRGQQVTLRCSPKSGHDTVSWYQQALGQGPQFIFQYYEEEERQRGNFPDRFSGHQFPNYSSELNVNALLLGDSALYLCASSFRTGVRADTQYFGPGTRLTVL.

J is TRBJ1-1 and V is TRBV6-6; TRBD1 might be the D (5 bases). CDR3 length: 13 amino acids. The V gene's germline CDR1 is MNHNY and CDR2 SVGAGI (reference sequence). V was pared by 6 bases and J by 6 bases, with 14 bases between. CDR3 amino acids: CASSNGGVAEAFF. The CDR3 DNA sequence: TGTGCCAGCAGCAACGGGGGGGTGGCTGAAGCTTTCTTT.

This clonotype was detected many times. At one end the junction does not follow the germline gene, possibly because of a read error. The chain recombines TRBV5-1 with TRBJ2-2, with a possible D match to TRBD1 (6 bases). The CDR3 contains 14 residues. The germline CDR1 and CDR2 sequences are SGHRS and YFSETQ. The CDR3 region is CASSQTGNAGELFF. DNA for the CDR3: TGCGCCAGCAGCCAAACAGGGAACGCCGGGGAGCTGTTTTTT. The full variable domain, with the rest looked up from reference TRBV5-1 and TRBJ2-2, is KAGVTQTPRYLIKTRGQQVTLSCSPISGHRSVSWYQQTPGQGLQFLFEYFSETQRNKGNFPGRFSGRQFSNSRSEMNVSTLELGDSALYLCASSQTGNAGELFFGEGSRLTVL.

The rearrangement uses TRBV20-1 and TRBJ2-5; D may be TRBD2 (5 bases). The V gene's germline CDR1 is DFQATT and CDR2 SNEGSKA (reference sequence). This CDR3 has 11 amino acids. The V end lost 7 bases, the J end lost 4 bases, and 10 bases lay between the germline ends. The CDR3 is CSERTRETQYF. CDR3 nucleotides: TGCAGTGAGAGGACTCGAGAGACCCAGTACTTC.

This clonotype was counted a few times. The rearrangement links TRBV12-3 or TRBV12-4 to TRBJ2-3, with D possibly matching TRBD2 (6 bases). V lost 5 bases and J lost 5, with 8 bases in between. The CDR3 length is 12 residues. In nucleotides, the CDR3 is TGTGCCAGCAGTCGTAGCGGAGATACGCAGTATTTT. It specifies CASSRSGDTQYF.

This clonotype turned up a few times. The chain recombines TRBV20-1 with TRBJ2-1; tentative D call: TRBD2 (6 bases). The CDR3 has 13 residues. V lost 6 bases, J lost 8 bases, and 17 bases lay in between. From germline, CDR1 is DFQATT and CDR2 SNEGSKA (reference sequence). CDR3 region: CSADGRPSYEQFF. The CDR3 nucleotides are TGCAGTGCGGACGGGAGACCGAGCTATGAGCAGTTCTTC.

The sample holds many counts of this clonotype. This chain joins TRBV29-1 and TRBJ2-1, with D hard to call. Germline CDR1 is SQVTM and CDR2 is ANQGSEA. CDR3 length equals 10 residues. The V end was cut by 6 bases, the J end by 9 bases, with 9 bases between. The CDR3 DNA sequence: TGCAGCGTGCTCACGCCTGAGCAGTTCTTC. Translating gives CSVLTPEQFF.

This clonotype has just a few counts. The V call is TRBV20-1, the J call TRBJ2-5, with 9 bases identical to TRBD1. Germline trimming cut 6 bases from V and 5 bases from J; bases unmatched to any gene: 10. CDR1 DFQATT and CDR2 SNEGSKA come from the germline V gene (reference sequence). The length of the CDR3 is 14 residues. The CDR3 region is CSAPGTGKRETQYF. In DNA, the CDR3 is TGCAGTGCCCCTGGGACAGGGAAGCGGGAGACCCAGTACTTC.

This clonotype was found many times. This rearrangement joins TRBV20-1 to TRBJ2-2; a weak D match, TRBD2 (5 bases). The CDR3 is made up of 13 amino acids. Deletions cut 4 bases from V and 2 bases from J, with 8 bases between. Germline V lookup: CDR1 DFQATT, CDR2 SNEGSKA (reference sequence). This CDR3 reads CSAIRGNTGELFF. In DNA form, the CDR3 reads TGCAGTGCTATACGGGGTAACACCGGGGAGCTGTTTTTT.

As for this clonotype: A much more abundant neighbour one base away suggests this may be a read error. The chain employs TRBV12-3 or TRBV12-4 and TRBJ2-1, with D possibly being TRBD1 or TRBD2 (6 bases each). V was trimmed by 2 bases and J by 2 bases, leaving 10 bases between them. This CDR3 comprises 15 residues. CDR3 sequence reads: CASSLQGRTYNEQFF. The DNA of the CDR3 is TGTGCCAGCAGTTTACAGGGGAGGACCTACAATGAGCAGTTCTTC.

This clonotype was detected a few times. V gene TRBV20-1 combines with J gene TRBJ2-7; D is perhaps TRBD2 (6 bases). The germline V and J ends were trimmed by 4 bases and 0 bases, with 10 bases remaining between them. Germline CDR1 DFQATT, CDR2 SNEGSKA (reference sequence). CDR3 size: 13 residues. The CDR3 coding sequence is TGCAGTGCTACCGGGGAGGACTCCTACGAGCAGTACTTC. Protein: CSATGEDSYEQYF.

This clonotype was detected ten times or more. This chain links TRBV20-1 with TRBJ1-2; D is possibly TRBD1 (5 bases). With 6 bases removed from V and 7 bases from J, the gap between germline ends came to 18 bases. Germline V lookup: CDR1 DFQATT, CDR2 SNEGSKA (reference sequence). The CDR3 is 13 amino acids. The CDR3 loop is CSASGGAVGGYTF. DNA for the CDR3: TGCAGTGCCTCGGGAGGGGCGGTAGGTGGCTACACCTTC.